This T cell receptor beta chain was captured in a study of T cells after yellow fever vaccination. This clonotype was counted at least ten times. V lost 0 bases to trimming and J lost 0 bases; unmatched junction nucleotides: 4. CDR3 length: 17 amino acids. Germline V lookup: CDR1 MNHEY, CDR2 SMNVEV (reference sequence). Findings and caveats of the study: It was a small share of clonotypes that appeared in both CD4 and CD8 compartments. A faster peak, day 5 versus 15, was reached by the weaker secondary response. Abundant clonotypes (contaminants from the bulk population) could be present in FACS-sorted repertoires.

TCRdb re-analysed the 5' RACE reads in MiXCR, keeping a single row per CDR3 protein. The sample lists 42,000 or so distinct CDR3 sequences, roughly 7.1% seen once, with approximately 16% in the top ten. This TCR derives from a man aged 30-40 years who received the YFV17D yellow fever vaccine. This chain uses TRBV27 with TRBJ1-5; TRBD1 matches at 8 bases. This material consisted of CD8+ T cells not binding an NS4B(214-222) dextramer, sorted from PBMCs, taken 45 days after the yellow fever booster vaccination. CDR3 region: CASSLSGQVYSNQPQHF. CDR3 bases: TGTGCCAGCAGTTTATCGGGACAGGTGTATAGCAATCAGCCCCAGCATTTT.